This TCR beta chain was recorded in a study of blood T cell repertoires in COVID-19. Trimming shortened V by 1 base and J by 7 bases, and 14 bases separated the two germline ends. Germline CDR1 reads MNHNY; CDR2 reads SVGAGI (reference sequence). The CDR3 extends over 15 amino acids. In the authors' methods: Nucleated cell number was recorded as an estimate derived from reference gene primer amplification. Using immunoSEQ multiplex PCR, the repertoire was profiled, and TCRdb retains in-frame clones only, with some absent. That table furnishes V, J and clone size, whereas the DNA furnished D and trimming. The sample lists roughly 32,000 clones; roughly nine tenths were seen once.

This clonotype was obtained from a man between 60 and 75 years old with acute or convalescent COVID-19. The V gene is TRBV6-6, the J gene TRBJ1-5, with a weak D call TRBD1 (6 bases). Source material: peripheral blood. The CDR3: CASSYLQGGGQPQHF. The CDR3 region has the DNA TGTGCCAGCAGTTACTTACAGGGAGGGGGACAGCCCCAGCATTTT.